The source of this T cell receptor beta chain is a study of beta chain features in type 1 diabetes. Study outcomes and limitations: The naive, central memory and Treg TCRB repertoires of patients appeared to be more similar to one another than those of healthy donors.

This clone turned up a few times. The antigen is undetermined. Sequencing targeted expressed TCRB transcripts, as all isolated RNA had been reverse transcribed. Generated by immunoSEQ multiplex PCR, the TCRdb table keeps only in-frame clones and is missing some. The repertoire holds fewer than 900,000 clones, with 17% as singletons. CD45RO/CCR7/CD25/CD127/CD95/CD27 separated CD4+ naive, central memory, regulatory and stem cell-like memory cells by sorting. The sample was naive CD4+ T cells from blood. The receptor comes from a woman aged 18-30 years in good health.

The CDR3, as DNA: TGTGCCAGCAGCTTTGAGGGACTAACAAAGCAGTTCTTC. This encodes CASSFEGLTKQFF. V gene TRBV7-2 combines with J gene TRBJ2-1, with 7 bases lining up with TRBD2. CDR3 length equals 13 residues. Germline V gives CDR1 SGHTA, CDR2 FQGNSA. Unmatched junction bases numbered 7, after V lost 3 bases and J lost 11 bases.